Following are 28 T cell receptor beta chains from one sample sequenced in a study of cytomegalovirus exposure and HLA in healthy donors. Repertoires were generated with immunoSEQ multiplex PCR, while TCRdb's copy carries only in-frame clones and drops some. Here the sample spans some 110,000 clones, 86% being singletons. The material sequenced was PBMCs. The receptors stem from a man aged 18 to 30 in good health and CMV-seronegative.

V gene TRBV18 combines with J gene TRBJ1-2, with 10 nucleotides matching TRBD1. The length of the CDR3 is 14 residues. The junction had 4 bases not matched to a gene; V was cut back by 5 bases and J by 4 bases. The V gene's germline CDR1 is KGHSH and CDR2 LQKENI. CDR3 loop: CASSADRGAYGYTF. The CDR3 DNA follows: TGTGCCAGCTCAGCGGACAGGGGGGCCTATGGCTACACCTTC.

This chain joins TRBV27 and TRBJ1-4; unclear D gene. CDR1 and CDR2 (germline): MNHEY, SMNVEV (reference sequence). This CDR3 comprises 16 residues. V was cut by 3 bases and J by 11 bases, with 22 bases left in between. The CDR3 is CASSFSTDGGPGKLFF. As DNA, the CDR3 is TGTGCCAGCAGTTTCTCTACGGACGGAGGACCGGGGAAACTGTTTTTT.

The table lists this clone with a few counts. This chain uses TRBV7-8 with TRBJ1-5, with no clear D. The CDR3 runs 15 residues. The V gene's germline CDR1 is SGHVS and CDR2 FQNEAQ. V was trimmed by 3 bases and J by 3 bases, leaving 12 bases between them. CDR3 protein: CASSLVQAINQPQHF. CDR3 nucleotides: TGTGCCAGCAGCTTGGTGCAAGCGATCAATCAGCCCCAGCATTTT.

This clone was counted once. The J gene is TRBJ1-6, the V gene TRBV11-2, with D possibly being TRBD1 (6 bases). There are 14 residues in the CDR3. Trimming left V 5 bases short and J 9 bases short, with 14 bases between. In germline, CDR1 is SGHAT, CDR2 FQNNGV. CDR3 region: CASSAQGNFSPLHF. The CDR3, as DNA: TGTGCCAGCAGCGCTCAGGGGAATTTTTCACCCCTCCACTTT.

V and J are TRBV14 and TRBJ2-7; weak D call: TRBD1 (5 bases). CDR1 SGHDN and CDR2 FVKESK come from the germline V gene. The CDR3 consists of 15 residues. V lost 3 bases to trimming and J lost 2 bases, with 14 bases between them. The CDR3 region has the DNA TGTGCCAGCAGCCAGGCGACAGTCCGAGCCTACGAGCAGTACTTC. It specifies CASSQATVRAYEQYF.

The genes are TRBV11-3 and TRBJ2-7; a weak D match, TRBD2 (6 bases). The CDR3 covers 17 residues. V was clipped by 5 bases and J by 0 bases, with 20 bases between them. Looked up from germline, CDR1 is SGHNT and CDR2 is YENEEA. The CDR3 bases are TGTGCCAGCAGCCCCCCCCCTTGTGGGAGGAGCTCCTACGAGCAGTACTTC. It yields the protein CASSPPPCGRSSYEQYF.

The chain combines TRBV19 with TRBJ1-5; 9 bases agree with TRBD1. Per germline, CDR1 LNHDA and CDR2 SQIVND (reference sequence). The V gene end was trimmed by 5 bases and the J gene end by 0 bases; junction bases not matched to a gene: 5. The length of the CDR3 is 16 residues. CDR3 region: CASSVRTGDSNQPQHF. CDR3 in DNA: TGTGCCAGTAGTGTCCGGACAGGGGATAGCAATCAGCCCCAGCATTTT.

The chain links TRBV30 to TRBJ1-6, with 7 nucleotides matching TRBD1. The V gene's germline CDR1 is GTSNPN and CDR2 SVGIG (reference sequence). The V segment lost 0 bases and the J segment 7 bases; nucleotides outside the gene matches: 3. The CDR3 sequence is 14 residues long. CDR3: CAWSVGRGNSPLHF. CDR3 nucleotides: TGTGCCTGGAGTGTAGGCAGGGGGAATTCACCCCTCCACTTT.

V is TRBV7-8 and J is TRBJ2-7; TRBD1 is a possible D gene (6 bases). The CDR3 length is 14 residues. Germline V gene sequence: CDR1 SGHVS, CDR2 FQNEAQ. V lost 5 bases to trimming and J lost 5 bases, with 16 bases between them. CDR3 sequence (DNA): TGTGCCAGCAGCCTAATCGACAGGAGCGACGAGCAGTACTTC. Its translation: CASSLIDRSDEQYF.

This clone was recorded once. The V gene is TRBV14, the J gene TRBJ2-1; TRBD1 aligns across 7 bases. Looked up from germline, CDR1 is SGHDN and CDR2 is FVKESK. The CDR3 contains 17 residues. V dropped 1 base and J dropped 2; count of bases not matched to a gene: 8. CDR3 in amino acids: CASSQVYRDRAYNEQFF. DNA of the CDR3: TGTGCCAGCAGCCAAGTTTACAGGGACAGAGCCTACAATGAGCAGTTCTTC.

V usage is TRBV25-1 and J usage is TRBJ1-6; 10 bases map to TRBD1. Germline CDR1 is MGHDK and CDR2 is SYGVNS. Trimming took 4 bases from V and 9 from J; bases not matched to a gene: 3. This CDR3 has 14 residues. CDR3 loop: CASSATGGGSPLHF. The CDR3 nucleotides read TGTGCCAGCAGTGCGACAGGGGGCGGTTCACCCCTCCACTTT. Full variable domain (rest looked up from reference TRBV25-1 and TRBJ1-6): EADIYQTPRYLVIGTGKKITLECSQTMGHDKMYWYQQDPGMELHLIHYSYGVNSTEKGDLSSESTVSRIRTEHFPLTLESARPSHTSQYLCASSATGGGSPLHFGNGTRLTVT.

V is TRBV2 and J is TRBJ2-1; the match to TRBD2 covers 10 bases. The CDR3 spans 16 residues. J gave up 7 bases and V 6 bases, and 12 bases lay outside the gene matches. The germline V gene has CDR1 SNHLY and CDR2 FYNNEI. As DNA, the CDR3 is TGTGCCAGCAGCAGCCTTAGCGGGAGGAATAAGAATGAGCAGTTCTTC. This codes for CASSSLSGRNKNEQFF.

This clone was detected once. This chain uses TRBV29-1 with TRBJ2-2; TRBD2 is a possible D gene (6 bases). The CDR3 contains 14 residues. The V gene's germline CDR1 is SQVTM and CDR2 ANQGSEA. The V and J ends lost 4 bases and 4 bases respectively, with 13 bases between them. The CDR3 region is CSVGGGYGTGELFF. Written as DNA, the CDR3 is TGCAGCGTTGGTGGAGGGTACGGCACCGGGGAGCTGTTTTTT.

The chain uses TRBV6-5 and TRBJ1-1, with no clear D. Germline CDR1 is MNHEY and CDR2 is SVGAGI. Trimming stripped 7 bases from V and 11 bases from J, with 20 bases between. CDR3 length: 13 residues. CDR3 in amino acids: CASIPDKSKYAFF. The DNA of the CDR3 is TGTGCCAGCATCCCAGACAAGTCGAAGTATGCTTTCTTT.

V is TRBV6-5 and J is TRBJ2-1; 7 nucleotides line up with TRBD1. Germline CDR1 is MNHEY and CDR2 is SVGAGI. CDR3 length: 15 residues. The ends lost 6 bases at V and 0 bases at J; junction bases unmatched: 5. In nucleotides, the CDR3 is TGTGCCAGCAGCCCCGGGACAGTCTCCTACAATGAGCAGTTCTTC. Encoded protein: CASSPGTVSYNEQFF.

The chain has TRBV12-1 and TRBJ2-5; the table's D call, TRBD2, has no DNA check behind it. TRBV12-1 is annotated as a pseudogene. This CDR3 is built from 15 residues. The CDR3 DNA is TGTGCCAGCAGCTCACGGACTAGCGGGAGAGAGACCCAGTACTTC. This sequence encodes CASSSRTSGRETQYF.

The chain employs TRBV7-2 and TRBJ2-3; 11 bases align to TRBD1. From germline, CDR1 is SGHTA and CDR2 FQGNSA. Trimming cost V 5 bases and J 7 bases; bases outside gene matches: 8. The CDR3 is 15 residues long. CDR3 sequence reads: CASSKGQGDVHTQYF. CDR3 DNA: TGTGCCAGCAGCAAGGGACAGGGGGATGTACATACGCAGTATTTT.

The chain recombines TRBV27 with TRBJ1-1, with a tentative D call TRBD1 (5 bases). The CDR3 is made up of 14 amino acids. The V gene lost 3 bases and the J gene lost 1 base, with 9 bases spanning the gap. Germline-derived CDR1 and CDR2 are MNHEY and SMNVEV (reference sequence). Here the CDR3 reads CASSFGGTNTEAFF. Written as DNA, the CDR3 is TGTGCCAGCAGTTTTGGGGGGACGAACACTGAAGCTTTCTTT.

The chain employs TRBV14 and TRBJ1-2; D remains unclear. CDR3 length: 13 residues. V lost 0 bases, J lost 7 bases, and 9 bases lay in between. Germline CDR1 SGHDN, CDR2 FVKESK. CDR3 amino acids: CASSQDGGGGYTF. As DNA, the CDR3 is TGTGCCAGCAGCCAAGATGGAGGAGGTGGCTACACCTTC. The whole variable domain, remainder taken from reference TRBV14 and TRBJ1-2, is EAGVTQFPSHSVIEKGQTVTLRCDPISGHDNLYWYRRVMGKEIKFLLHFVKESKQDESGMPNNRFLAERTGGTYSTLKVQPAELEDSGVYFCASSQDGGGGYTFGSGTRLTVV.

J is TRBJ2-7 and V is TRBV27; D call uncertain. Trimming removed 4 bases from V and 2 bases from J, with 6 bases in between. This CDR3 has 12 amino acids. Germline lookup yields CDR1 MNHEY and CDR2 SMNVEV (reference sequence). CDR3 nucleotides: TGTGCCAGCAGTTCACATACCTACGAGCAGTACTTC. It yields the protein CASSSHTYEQYF.

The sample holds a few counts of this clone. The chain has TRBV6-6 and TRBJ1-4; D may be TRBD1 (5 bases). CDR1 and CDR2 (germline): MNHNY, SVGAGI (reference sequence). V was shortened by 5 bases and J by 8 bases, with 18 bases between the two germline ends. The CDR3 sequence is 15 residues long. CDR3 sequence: CASSTLRQGGEKLFF. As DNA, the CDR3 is TGTGCCAGCAGTACCCTTCGTCAGGGAGGAGAAAAACTGTTTTTT.

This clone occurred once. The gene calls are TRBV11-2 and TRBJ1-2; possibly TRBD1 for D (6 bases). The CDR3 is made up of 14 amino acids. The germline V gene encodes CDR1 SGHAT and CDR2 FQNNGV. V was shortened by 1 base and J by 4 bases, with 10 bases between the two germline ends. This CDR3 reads CASSLGRTAYGYTF. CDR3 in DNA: TGTGCCAGCAGCTTAGGACGGACAGCCTATGGCTACACCTTC.

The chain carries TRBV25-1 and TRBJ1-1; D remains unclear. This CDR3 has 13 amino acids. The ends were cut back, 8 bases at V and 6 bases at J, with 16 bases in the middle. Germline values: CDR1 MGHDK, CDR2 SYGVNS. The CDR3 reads CASGGRGDSEAFF. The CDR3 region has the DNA TGTGCCAGCGGAGGGCGCGGGGATTCTGAAGCTTTCTTT.

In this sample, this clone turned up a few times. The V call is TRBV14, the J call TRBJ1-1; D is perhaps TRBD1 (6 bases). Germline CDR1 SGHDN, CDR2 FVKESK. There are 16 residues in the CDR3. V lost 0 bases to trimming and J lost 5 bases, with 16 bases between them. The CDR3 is CASSQDKGTMRTEAFF. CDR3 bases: TGTGCCAGCAGCCAAGATAAGGGGACAATGAGGACTGAAGCTTTCTTT.

The CDR3 DNA is TGTGCCAGCACCCCAGGACAGGGGGCTTCCGGCTACACCTTC. Amino acids: CASTPGQGASGYTF. The chain links TRBV7-6 to TRBJ1-2; 11 bases map to TRBD1. The ends lost 7 bases at V and 8 bases at J; junction bases unmatched: 9. The CDR3 loop spans 14 amino acids. Germline CDR1 is SGHVS and CDR2 is FNYEAQ.

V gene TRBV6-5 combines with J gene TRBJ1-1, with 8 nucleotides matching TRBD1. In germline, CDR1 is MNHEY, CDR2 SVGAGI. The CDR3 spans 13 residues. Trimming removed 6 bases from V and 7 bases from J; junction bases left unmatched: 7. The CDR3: CASREDRANEAFF. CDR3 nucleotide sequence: TGTGCCAGCAGAGAGGACAGGGCTAATGAAGCTTTCTTT.

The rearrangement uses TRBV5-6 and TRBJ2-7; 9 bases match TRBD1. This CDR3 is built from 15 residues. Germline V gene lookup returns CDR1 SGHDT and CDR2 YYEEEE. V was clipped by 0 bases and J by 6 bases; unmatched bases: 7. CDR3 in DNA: TGTGCCAGCAGCTTGGTGGTGACAGGGGGGGGCGAGCAGTACTTC. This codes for CASSLVVTGGGEQYF. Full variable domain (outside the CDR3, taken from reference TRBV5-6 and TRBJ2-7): DAGVTQSPTHLIKTRGQQVTLRCSPKSGHDTVSWYQQALGQGPQFIFQYYEEEERQRGNFPDRFSGHQFPNYSSELNVNALLLGDSALYLCASSLVVTGGGEQYFGPGTRLTVT.

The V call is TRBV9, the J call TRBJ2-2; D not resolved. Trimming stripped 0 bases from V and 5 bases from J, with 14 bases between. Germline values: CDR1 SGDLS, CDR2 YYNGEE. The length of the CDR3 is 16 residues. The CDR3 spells CASSVATHIVTGELFF. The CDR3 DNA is TGTGCCAGCAGCGTAGCTACGCATATTGTTACCGGGGAGCTGTTTTTT.